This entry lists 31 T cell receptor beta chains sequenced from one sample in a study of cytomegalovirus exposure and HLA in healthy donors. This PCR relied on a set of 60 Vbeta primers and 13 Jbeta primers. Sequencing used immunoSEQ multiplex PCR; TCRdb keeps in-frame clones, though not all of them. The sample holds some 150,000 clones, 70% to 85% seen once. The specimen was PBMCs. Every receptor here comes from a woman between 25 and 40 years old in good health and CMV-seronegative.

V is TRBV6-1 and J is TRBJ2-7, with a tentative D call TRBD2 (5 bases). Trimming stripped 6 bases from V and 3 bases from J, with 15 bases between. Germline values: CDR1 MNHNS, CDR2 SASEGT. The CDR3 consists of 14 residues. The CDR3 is CASSPRGENYEQYF. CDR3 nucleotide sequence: TGTGCCAGCAGCCCCCGTGGGGAGAACTACGAGCAGTACTTC.

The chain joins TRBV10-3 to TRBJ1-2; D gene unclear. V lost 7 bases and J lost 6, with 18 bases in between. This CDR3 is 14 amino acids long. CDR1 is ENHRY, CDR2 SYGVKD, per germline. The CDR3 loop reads CAITANQVVDGYTF. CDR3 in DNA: TGTGCCATCACAGCCAACCAGGTAGTCGATGGCTACACCTTC.

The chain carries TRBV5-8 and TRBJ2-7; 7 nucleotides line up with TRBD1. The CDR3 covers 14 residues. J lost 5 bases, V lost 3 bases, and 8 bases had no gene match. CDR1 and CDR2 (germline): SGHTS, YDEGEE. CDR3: CASSSATGRDEQYF. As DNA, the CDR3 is TGTGCCAGCAGCTCCGCGACAGGGCGGGACGAGCAGTACTTC.

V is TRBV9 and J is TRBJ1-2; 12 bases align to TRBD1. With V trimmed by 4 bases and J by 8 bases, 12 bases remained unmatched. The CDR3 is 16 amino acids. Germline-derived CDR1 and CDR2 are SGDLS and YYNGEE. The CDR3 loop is CASSTRSGTGGDGYTF. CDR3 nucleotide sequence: TGTGCCAGCAGCACCAGGTCCGGGACAGGGGGCGACGGCTACACCTTC.

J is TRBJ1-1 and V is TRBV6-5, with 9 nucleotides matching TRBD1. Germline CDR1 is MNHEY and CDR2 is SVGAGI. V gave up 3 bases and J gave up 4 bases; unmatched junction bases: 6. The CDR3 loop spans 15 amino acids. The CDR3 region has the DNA TGTGCCAGCAGTTATTCCGGGACAGGGACCACTGAAGCTTTCTTT. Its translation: CASSYSGTGTTEAFF.

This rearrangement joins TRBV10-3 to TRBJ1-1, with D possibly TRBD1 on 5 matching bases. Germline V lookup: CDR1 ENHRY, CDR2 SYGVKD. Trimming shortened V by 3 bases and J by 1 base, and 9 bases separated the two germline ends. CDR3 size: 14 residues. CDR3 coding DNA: TGTGCCATCAGTGAAGCGGGACGGAACACTGAAGCTTTCTTT. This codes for CAISEAGRNTEAFF.

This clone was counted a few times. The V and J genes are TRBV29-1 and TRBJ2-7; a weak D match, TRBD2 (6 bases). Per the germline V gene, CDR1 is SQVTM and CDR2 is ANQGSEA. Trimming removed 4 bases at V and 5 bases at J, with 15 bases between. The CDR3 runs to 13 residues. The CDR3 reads CSVGGLRGDEQYF. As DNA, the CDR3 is TGCAGCGTTGGGGGACTCCGTGGTGACGAGCAGTACTTC.

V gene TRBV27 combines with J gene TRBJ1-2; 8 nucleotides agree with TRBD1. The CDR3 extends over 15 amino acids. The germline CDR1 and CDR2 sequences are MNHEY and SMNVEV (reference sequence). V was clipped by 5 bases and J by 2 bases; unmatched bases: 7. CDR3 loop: CASSRIGQGNYGYTF. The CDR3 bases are TGTGCCAGCAGTCGGATAGGACAGGGAAACTATGGCTACACCTTC.

The CDR3 sequence is CASSLGRRPLNTEAFF. The DNA of the CDR3 is TGTGCCAGCAGCTTGGGAAGGAGGCCATTGAACACTGAAGCTTTCTTT. J is TRBJ1-1 and V is TRBV7-9; D uncertain. Between the trimmed V and J ends, which lost 3 bases and 0 bases, there was a span of 14 bases. Germline lookup yields CDR1 SEHNR and CDR2 FQNEAQ (reference sequence). This CDR3 region has 16 residues. Filled out from reference TRBV7-9 and TRBJ1-1, the complete variable domain reads DTGVSQNPRHKITKRGQNVTFRCDPISEHNRLYWYRQTLGQGPEFLTYFQNEAQLEKSRLLSDRFSAERPKGSFSTLEIQRTEQGDSAMYLCASSLGRRPLNTEAFFGQGTRLTVV.

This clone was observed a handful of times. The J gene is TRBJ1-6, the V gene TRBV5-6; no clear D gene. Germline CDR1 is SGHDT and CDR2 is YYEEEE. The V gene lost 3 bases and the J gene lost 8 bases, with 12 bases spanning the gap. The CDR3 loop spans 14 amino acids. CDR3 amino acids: CASSSSYPDSPLHF. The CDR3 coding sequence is TGTGCCAGCAGCTCGTCCTACCCTGATTCACCCCTCCACTTT.

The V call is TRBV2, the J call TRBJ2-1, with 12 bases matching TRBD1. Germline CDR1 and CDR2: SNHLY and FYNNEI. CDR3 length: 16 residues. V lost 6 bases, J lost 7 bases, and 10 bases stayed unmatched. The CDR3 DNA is TGTGCCAGCAGCGGGGGACCGGGACAGGGGGCAAATGAGCAGTTCTTC. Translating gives CASSGGPGQGANEQFF. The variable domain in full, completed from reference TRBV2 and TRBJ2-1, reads EPEVTQTPSHQVTQMGQEVILRCVPISNHLYFYWYRQILGQKVEFLVSFYNNEISEKSEIFDDQFSVERPDGSNFTLKIRSTKLEDSAMYFCASSGGPGQGANEQFFGPGTRLTVL.

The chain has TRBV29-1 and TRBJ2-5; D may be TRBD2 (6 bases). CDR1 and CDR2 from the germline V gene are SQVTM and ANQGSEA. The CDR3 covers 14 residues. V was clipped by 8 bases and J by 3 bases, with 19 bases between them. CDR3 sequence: CSLLVGSRKETQYF. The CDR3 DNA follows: TGCAGCCTTTTGGTCGGGAGTCGAAAAGAGACCCAGTACTTC. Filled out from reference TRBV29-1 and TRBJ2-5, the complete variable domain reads SAVISQKPSRDICQRGTSLTIQCQVDSQVTMMFWYRQQPGQSLTLIATANQGSEATYESGFVIDKFPISRPNLTFSTLTVSNMSPEDSSIYLCSLLVGSRKETQYFGPGTRLLVL.

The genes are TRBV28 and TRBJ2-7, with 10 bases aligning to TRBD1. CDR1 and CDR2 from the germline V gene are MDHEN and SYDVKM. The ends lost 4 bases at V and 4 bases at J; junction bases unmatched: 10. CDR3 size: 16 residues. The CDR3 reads CASSSETGTGEYEQYF. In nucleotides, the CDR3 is TGTGCCAGCAGTTCGGAGACCGGGACAGGGGAGTACGAGCAGTACTTC.

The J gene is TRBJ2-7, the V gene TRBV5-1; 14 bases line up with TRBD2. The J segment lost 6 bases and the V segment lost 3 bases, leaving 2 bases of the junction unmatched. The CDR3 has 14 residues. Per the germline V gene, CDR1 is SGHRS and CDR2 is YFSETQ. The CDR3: CASSSGTSGGEQYF. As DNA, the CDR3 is TGCGCCAGCAGCTCCGGGACTAGCGGGGGCGAGCAGTACTTC.

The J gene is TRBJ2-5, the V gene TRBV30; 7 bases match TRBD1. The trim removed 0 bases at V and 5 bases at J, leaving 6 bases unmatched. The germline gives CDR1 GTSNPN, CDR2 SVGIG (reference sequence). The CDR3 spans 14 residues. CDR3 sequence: CAWSVVGGDETQYF. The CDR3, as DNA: TGTGCCTGGAGTGTAGTAGGGGGCGATGAGACCCAGTACTTC.

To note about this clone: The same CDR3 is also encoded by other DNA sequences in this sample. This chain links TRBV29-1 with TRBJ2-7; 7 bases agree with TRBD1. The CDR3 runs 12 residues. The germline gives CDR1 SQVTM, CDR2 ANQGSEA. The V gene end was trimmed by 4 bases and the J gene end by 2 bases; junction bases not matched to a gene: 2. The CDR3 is CSVGTGTYEQYF. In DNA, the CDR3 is TGCAGCGTTGGGACAGGAACCTACGAGCAGTACTTC.

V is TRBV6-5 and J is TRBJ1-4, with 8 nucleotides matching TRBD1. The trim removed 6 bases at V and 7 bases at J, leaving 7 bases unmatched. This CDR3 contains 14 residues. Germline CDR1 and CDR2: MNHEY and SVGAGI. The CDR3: CASSTDRGGEKLFF. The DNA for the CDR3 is TGTGCCAGCAGCACCGACAGGGGAGGTGAAAAACTGTTTTTT.

CDR3 loop: CAWEVRGFGYGYTF. CDR3 nucleotides: TGTGCCTGGGAAGTCAGGGGGTTCGGCTATGGCTACACCTTC. The rearrangement uses TRBV30 and TRBJ1-2; 7 bases line up with TRBD1. Germline trimming cut 5 bases from V and 4 bases from J; bases unmatched to any gene: 10. Germline V gene sequence: CDR1 GTSNPN, CDR2 SVGIG (reference sequence). The CDR3 runs 14 residues. The whole variable domain, remainder taken from reference TRBV30 and TRBJ1-2, is SQTIHQWPATLVQPVGSPLSLECTVEGTSNPNLYWYRQAAGRGLQLLFYSVGIGQISSEVPQNLSASRPQDRQFILSSKKLLLSDSGFYLCAWEVRGFGYGYTFGSGTRLTVV.

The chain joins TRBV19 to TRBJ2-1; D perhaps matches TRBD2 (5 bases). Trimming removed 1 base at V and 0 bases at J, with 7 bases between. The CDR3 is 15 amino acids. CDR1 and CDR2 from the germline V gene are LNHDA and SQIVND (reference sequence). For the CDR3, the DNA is TGTGCCAGTAGTATAGCGGGAATCTCCTACAATGAGCAGTTCTTC. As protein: CASSIAGISYNEQFF.

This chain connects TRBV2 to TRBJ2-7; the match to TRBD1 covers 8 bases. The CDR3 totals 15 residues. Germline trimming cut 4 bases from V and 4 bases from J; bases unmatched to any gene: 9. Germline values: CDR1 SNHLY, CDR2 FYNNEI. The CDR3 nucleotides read TGTGCCAGCAGTGCCGCTGGACAGGGAGCTTACGAGCAGTACTTC. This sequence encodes CASSAAGQGAYEQYF.

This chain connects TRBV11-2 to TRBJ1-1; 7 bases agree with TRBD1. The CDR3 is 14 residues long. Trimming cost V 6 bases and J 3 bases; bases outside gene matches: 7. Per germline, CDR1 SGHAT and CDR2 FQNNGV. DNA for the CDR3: TGTGCCAGCAGTCTCCTAGGGGGCTACACTGAAGCTTTCTTT. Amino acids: CASSLLGGYTEAFF. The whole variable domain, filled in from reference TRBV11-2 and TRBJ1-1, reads EAGVAQSPRYKIIEKRQSVAFWCNPISGHATLYWYQQILGQGPKLLIQFQNNGVVDDSQLPKDRFSAERLKGVDSTLKIQPAKLEDSAVYLCASSLLGGYTEAFFGQGTRLTVV.

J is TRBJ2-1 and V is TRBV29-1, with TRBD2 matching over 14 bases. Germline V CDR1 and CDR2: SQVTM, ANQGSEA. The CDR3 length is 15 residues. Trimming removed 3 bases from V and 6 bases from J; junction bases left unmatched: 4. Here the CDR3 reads CSVDRLAGGINEQFF. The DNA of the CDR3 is TGCAGCGTTGATCGACTAGCGGGGGGGATCAATGAGCAGTTCTTC.

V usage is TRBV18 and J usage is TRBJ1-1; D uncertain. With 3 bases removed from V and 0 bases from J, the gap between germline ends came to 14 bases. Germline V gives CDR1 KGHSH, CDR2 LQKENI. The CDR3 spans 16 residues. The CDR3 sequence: CASSPFAGGMNTEAFF. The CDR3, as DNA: TGTGCCAGCTCACCGTTCGCGGGAGGAATGAACACTGAAGCTTTCTTT.

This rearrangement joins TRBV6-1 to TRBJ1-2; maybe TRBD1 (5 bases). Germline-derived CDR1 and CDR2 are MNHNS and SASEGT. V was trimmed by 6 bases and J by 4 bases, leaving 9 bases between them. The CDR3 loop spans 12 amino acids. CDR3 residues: CASRQVGYGYTF. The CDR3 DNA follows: TGTGCCAGCAGACAGGTTGGCTATGGCTACACCTTC.

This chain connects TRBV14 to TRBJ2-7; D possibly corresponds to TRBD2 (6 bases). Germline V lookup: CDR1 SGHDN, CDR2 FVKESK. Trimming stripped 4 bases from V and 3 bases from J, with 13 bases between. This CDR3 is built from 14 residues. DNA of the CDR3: TGTGCCAGCAGCCCAATCGGGAGTGGCTACGAGCAGTACTTC. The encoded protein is CASSPIGSGYEQYF.

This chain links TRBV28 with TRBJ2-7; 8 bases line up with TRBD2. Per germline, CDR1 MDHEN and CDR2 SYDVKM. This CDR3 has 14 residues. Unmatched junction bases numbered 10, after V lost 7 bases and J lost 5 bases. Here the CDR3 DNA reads TGTGCCAGCATCTTCAGCGGGAGCAGAAACGAGCAGTACTTC. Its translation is CASIFSGSRNEQYF.

The CDR3 DNA is TGTGCCAGCAGCTTAGCTGAGGGTTTTGGGGAGCTTCTCCACAATGAGCAGTTCTTC. This sequence encodes CASSLAEGFGELLHNEQFF. The rearrangement joins TRBV7-9 to TRBJ2-1, with D perhaps matching TRBD2 (5 bases). With 0 bases removed from V and 5 bases from J, the gap between germline ends came to 23 bases. Germline-derived CDR1 and CDR2 are SEHNR and FQNEAQ (reference sequence). This CDR3 region has 19 residues.

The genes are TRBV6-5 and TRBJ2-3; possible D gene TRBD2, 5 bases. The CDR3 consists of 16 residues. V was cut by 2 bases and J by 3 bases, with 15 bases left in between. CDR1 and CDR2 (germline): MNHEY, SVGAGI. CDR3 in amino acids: CASSYDRGLGTDTQYF. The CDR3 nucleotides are TGTGCCAGCAGTTACGATCGGGGATTAGGGACAGATACGCAGTATTTT.

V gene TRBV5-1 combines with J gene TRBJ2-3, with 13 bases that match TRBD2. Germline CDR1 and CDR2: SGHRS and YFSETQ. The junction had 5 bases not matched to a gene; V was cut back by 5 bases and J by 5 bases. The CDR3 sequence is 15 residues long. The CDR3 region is CASSPGLAGVDTQYF. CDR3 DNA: TGCGCCAGCAGTCCAGGACTAGCGGGAGTAGATACGCAGTATTTT.

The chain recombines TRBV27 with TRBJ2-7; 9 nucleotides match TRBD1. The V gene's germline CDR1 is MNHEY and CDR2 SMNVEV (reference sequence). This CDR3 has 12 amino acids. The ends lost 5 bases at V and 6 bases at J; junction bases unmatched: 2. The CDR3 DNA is TGTGCCAGCAGTCAGGACAGGGGCGAGCAGTACTTC. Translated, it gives CASSQDRGEQYF.

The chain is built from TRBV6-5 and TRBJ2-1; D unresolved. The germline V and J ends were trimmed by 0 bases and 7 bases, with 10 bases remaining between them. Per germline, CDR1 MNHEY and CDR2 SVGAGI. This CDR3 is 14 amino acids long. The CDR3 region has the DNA TGTGCCAGCAGTTACTCCGTAACAGAGAATGAGCAGTTCTTC. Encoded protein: CASSYSVTENEQFF.